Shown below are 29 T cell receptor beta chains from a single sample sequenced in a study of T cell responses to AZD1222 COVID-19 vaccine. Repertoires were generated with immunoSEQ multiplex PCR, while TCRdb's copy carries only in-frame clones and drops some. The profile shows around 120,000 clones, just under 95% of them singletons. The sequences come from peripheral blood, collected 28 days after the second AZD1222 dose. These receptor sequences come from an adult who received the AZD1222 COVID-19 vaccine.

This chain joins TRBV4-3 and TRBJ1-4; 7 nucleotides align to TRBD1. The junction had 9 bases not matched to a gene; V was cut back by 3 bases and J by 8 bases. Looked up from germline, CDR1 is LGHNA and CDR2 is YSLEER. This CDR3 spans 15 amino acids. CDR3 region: CASSHAGQPGEKLFF. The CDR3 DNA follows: TGCGCCAGCAGCCATGCGGGACAGCCAGGGGAAAAACTGTTTTTT.

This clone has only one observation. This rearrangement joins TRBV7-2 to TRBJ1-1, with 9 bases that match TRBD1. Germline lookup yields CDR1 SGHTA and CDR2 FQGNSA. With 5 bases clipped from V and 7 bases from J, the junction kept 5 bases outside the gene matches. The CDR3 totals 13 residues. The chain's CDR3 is CASSRGTGNEAFF. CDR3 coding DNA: TGTGCCAGCAGCCGCGGGACAGGGAATGAAGCTTTCTTT.

In DNA form, the CDR3 reads TGTGCCAGCACAAATCTTACAGGGGGCGTTTTAGCATACGCTGAAGCTTTCTTT. It encodes CASTNLTGGVLAYAEAFF. This chain joins TRBV7-8 and TRBJ1-1; TRBD1 matches 9 bases. This CDR3 has 18 residues. With 7 bases clipped from V and 6 bases from J, the junction kept 21 bases outside the gene matches. CDR1 and CDR2 (germline): SGHVS, FQNEAQ.

CDR3 sequence: CASSLGTGEQPQHF. The CDR3 DNA follows: TGTGCCAGCAGCTTAGGGACAGGGGAACAGCCCCAGCATTTT. The chain couples TRBV7-9 to TRBJ1-5, with 9 bases identical to TRBD1. Unmatched junction bases numbered 2, after V lost 1 base and J lost 7 bases. The V gene's germline CDR1 is SEHNR and CDR2 FQNEAQ (reference sequence). The length of the CDR3 is 14 residues.

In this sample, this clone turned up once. The CDR3 spells CASSVGSQRTDTQYF. CDR3 nucleotides: TGTGCCAGCAGCGTAGGTTCTCAGAGAACAGATACGCAGTATTTT. The V and J genes are TRBV9 and TRBJ2-3; D is ambiguous. This CDR3 contains 15 residues. CDR1 is SGDLS, CDR2 YYNGEE, per germline. V dropped 0 bases and J dropped 3 bases, with 11 bases sitting between them.

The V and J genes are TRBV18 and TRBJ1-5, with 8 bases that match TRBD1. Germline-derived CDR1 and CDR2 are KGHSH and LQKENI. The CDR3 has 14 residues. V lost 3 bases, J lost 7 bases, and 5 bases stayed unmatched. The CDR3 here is CASSPGQGRQPQHF. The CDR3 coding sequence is TGTGCCAGCTCACCCGGACAGGGTAGGCAGCCCCAGCATTTT.

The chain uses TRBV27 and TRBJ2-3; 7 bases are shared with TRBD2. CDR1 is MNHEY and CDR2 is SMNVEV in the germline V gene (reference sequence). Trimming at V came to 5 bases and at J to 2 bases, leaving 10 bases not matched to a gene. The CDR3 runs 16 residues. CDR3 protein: CASSRRKSGTTDTQYF. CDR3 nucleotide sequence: TGTGCCAGCAGTCGCCGAAAAAGCGGGACCACAGATACGCAGTATTTT.

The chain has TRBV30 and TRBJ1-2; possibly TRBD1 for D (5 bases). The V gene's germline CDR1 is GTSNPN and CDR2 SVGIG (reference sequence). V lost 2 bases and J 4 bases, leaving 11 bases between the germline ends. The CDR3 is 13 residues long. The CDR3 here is CAWSRAGIYGYTF. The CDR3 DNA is TGTGCCTGGAGTAGGGCAGGGATCTATGGCTACACCTTC.

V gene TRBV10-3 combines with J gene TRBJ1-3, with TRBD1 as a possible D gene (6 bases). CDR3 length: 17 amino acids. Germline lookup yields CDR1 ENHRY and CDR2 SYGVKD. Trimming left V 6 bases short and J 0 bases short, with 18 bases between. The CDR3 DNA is TGTGCCATCAGAGACACCAACAGGGAACACTCTGGAAACACCATATATTTT. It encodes CAIRDTNREHSGNTIYF.

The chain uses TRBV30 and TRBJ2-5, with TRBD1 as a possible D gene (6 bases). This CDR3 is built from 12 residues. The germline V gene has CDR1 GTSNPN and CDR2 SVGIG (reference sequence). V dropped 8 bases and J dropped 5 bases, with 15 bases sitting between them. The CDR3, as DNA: TGTGCCATCATGGACAGTTCCGAGACCCAGTACTTC. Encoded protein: CAIMDSSETQYF.

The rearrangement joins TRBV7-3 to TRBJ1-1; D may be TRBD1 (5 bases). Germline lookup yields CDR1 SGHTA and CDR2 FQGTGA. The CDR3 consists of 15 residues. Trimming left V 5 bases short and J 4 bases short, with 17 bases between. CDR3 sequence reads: CASSPNGGGGTEAFF. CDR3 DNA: TGTGCCAGCAGCCCCAACGGGGGGGGAGGCACTGAAGCTTTCTTT.

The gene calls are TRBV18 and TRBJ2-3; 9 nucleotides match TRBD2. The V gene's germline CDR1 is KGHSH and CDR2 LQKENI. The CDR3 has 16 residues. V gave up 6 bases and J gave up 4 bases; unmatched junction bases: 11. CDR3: CASSLSQAGGPDTQYF. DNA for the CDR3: TGTGCCAGCTCGCTCTCCCAAGCGGGAGGACCAGATACGCAGTATTTT.

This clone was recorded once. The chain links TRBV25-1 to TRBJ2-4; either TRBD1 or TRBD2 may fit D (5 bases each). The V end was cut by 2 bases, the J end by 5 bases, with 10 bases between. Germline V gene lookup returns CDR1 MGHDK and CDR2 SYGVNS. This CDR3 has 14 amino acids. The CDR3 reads CASSEGGAQNIQYF. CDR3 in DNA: TGTGCCAGCAGTGAAGGGGGTGCCCAAAACATTCAGTACTTC.

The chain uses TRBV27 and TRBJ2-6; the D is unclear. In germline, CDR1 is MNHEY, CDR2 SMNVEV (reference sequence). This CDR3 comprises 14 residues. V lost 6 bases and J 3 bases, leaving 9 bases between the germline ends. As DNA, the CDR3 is TGTGCCAGCAGGAAGGAACTTGGGGCCAACGTCCTGACTTTC. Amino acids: CASRKELGANVLTF.

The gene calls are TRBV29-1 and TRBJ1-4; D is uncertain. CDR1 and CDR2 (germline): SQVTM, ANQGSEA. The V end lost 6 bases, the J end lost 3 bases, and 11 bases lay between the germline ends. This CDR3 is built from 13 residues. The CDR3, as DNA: TGCAGCGTCCGGATGCTGGCTAATGAAAAACTGTTTTTT. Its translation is CSVRMLANEKLFF.

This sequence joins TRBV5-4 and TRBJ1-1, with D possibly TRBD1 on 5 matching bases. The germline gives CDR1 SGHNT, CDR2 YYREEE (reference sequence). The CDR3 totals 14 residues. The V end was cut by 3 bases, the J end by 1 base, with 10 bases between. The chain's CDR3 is CASSWRGGNTEAFF. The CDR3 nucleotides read TGTGCCAGCAGCTGGCGGGGCGGGAACACTGAAGCTTTCTTT.

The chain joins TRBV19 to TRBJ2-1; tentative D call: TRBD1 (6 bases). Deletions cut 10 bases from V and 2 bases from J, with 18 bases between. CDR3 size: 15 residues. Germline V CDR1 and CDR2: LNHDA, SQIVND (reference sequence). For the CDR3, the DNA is TGTGCCACCGAGGTAGGGGGAGAAACCTACAATGAGCAGTTCTTC. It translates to CATEVGGETYNEQFF.

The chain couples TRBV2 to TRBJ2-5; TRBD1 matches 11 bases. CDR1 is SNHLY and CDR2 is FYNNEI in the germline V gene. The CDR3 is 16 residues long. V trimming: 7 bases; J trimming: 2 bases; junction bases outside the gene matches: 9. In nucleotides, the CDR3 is TGTGCCAGCAAGTTTGGCGGGACAGGGGGGCAAGAGACCCAGTACTTC. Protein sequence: CASKFGGTGGQETQYF.

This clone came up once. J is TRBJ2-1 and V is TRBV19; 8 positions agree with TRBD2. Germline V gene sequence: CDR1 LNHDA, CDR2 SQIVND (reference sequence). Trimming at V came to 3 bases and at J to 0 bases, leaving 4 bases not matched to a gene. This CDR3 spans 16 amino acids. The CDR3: CASSIAAGVSYNEQFF. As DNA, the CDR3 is TGTGCCAGTAGTATCGCAGCGGGGGTCTCCTACAATGAGCAGTTCTTC. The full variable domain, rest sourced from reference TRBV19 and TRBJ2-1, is DGGITQSPKYLFRKEGQNVTLSCEQNLNHDAMYWYRQDPGQGLRLIYYSQIVNDFQKGDIAEGYSVSREKKESFPLTVTSAQKNPTAFYLCASSIAAGVSYNEQFFGPGTRLTVL.

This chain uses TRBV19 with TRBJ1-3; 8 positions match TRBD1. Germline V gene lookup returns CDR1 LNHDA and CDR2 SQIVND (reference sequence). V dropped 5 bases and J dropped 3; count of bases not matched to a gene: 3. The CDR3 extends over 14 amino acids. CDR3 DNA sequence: TGTGCCAGTAGTCCACAGGGGGTTGGAAACACCATATATTTT. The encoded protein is CASSPQGVGNTIYF.

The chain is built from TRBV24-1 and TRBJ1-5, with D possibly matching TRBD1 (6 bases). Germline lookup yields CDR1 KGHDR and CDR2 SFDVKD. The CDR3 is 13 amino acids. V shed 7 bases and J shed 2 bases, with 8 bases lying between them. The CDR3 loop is CATRGAGNQPQHF. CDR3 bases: TGTGCCACCAGGGGGGCGGGCAATCAGCCCCAGCATTTT.

In DNA, the CDR3 is TGTGCCAGCAGCTTAGAAGGACACACTTACAATGAGCAGTTCTTC. The encoded protein is CASSLEGHTYNEQFF. The gene calls are TRBV7-2 and TRBJ2-1; D perhaps matches TRBD1 (5 bases). Germline V gives CDR1 SGHTA, CDR2 FQGNSA. Trimming shortened V by 1 base and J by 4 bases, and 11 bases separated the two germline ends. CDR3 length: 15 amino acids. Full variable domain (missing parts from reference TRBV7-2 and TRBJ2-1): GAGVSQSPSNKVTEKGKDVELRCDPISGHTALYWYRQSLGQGLEFLIYFQGNSAPDKSGLPSDRFSAERTGGSVSTLTIQRTQQEDSAVYLCASSLEGHTYNEQFFGPGTRLTVL.

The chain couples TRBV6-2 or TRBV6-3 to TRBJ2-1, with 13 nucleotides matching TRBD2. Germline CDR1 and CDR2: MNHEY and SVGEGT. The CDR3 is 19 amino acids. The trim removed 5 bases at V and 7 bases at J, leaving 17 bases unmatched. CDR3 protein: CASSPGVGLAGVLGNEQFF. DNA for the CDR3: TGTGCCAGCAGTCCGGGTGTTGGACTAGCGGGAGTTCTTGGGAATGAGCAGTTCTTC.

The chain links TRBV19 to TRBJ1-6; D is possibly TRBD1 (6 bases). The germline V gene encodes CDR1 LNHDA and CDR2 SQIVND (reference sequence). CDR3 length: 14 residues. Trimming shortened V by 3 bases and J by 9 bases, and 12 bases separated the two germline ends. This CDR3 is CASSISQGSSPLHF. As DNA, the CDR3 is TGTGCCAGTAGTATCTCCCAGGGGAGTTCACCCCTCCACTTT. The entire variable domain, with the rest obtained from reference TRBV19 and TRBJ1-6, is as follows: DGGITQSPKYLFRKEGQNVTLSCEQNLNHDAMYWYRQDPGQGLRLIYYSQIVNDFQKGDIAEGYSVSREKKESFPLTVTSAQKNPTAFYLCASSISQGSSPLHFGNGTRLTVT.

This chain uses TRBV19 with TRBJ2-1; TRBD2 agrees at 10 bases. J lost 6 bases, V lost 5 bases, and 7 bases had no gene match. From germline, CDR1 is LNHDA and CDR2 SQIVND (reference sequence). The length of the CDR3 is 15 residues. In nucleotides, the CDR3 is TGTGCCAGTAGTCGGTTAAGCGGGAGGGGCAATGAGCAGTTCTTC. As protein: CASSRLSGRGNEQFF. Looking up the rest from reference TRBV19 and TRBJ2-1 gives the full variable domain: DGGITQSPKYLFRKEGQNVTLSCEQNLNHDAMYWYRQDPGQGLRLIYYSQIVNDFQKGDIAEGYSVSREKKESFPLTVTSAQKNPTAFYLCASSRLSGRGNEQFFGPGTRLTVL.

DNA for the CDR3: TGTGCCAGCAGCCCCCGGGACAGCCGTCTTTTTAATCAGCCCCAGCATTTT. Translation: CASSPRDSRLFNQPQHF. This chain joins TRBV7-8 and TRBJ1-5; TRBD1 agrees at 7 bases. With V trimmed by 5 bases and J by 4 bases, 14 bases remained unmatched. The CDR3 consists of 17 residues. The germline gives CDR1 SGHVS, CDR2 FQNEAQ.

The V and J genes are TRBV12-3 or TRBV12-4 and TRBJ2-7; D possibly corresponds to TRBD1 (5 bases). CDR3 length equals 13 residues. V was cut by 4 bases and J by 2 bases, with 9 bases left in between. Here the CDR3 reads CASSWGQAYEQYF. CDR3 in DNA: TGTGCCAGCAGTTGGGGCCAGGCCTACGAGCAGTACTTC.

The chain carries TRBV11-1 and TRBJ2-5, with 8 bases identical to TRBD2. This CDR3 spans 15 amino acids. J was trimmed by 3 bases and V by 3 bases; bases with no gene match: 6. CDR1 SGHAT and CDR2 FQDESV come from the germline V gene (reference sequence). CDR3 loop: CASSFSHGREETQYF. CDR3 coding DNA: TGTGCCAGCAGCTTTTCCCACGGGAGGGAAGAGACCCAGTACTTC.

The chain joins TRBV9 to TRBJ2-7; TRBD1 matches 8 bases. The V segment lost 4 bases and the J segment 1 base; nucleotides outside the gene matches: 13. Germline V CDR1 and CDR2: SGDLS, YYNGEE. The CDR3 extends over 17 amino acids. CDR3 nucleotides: TGTGCCAGCAGCCCAAAGCAGGCAGGGGGCTCATCCTACGAGCAGTACTTC. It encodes CASSPKQAGGSSYEQYF.